The clone carrying this T cell receptor beta chain was counted a few times. Germline values: CDR1 MGHDK, CDR2 SYGVNS. Trimming took off 3 bases at V and 1 base at J, with 8 bases between the two ends. The CDR3 contains 14 residues. The sample is drawn from a study of cytotoxic CD8 clonotypes in ibrutinib-treated CLL. Study background: After a median of 68 months, 14 patients stayed remitted and some 12 progressed; responses had been partial in approximately 24 and complete in 2.

Depths of 1 in 200,000 to 1 in 1 million T cells were the sequencing target. Libraries were prepared by immunoSEQ multiplex PCR; TCRdb keeps only in-frame clonotypes and omits some of them. The sample yields some 150,000 clones, approximately 77% seen once. V is TRBV25-1 and J is TRBJ2-3; D perhaps matches TRBD2 (6 bases). This receptor was identified in a human donor with chronic lymphocytic leukemia. Material: PBMCs, obtained after 12 months of ibrutinib treatment. CDR3 nucleotides: TGTGCCAGCAGTGATTGGGGGGGCACAGATACGCAGTATTTT. Its translation: CASSDWGGTDTQYF.